This T cell receptor (beta chain) was sequenced in a study of T cell repertoires in cytomegalovirus infection. The study's findings and limits: CMV-specific TCR beta clonotypes restricted by HLA-C dominated the ex vivo response. People with CMV and the relevant HLA were identified by cumulative public TCR beta family frequency.

V was pared by 0 bases and J by 0 bases, with 12 bases between. CDR3 size: 17 residues. This clonotype was seen more than once but under ten times. The antigen is not known. TCRdb reprocessed the reads with MiXCR, giving one entry per CDR3 protein. The sample yields under 200,000 distinct CDR3 sequences, 8% to 10% seen once. Source material: PBMCs. The rearrangement uses TRBV12-3 or TRBV12-4 and TRBJ1-5; D ambiguous. This receptor was taken from a human donor in good health (CMV status not recorded). Some clones in this sample may be carry-over from other donors' samples. As DNA, the CDR3 is TGTGCCAGCAGTTTAGCGAGTGGAATAGATAGCAATCAGCCCCAGCATTTT. Its translation: CASSLASGIDSNQPQHF.